Presented here are 9 T cell receptor beta chains from one specimen sequenced in a study of OX40 agonist ivuxolimab in advanced cancers. Profiled with immunoSEQ multiplex PCR; TCRdb holds only in-frame clones, not every one. The repertoire holds 20,000 to 25,000 clones, with approximately 87% as singletons. This sample comprised CD4+ or CD8+ T cells sorted from blood, obtained in a trial of the OX40 agonist ivuxolimab. Receptors were obtained from an adult with an advanced solid tumor such as melanoma, head and neck, liver or kidney cancer.

The chain couples TRBV9 to TRBJ1-4, with TRBD1 matching 7 bases. In germline, CDR1 is SGDLS, CDR2 YYNGEE. V shed 5 bases, J shed 3 bases, and the junction held 10 bases outside the gene matches. CDR3 length equals 16 residues. The CDR3 reads CASSENPGQPNEKLFF. The CDR3 DNA reads TGTGCCAGCAGTGAAAATCCGGGACAGCCTAATGAAAAACTGTTTTTT.

The V and J genes are TRBV27 and TRBJ2-7; 15 bases align to TRBD2. The junction had 15 bases not matched to a gene; V was cut back by 5 bases and J by 7 bases. The CDR3 spans 18 residues. From germline, CDR1 is MNHEY and CDR2 SMNVEV (reference sequence). CDR3: CASSPGLAGGPGPGEQYF. CDR3 nucleotide sequence: TGTGCCAGCAGTCCCGGACTAGCGGGAGGGCCGGGTCCTGGGGAGCAGTACTTC.

The rearrangement links TRBV18 to TRBJ2-3; no reliable D call. Germline V gene lookup returns CDR1 KGHSH and CDR2 LQKENI. The V end was cut by 2 bases, the J end by 6 bases, with 15 bases between. The CDR3 is 15 amino acids. This CDR3 reads CASSPVTRVTDTQYF. CDR3 DNA: TGTGCCAGCTCACCAGTGACAAGAGTGACGGATACGCAGTATTTT.

J is TRBJ2-7 and V is TRBV6-1, with TRBD2 matching over 7 bases. The germline V gene encodes CDR1 MNHNS and CDR2 SASEGT. The V gene end was trimmed by 6 bases and the J gene end by 3 bases; junction bases not matched to a gene: 8. The CDR3 is 14 amino acids. CDR3 nucleotide sequence: TGTGCCAGCAGCCAGCGGGGACTATTCTACGAGCAGTACTTC. Amino acids: CASSQRGLFYEQYF.

The V and J genes are TRBV9 and TRBJ1-2; 9 positions match TRBD1. V shed 5 bases, J shed 5 bases, and the junction held 16 bases outside the gene matches. The CDR3 spans 17 residues. Looked up from germline, CDR1 is SGDLS and CDR2 is YYNGEE. CDR3 amino acids: CASSEGSQGALSYGYTF. The DNA of the CDR3 is TGTGCCAGCAGTGAGGGCTCACAGGGGGCTCTCTCGTATGGCTACACCTTC. Drawing the rest from reference TRBV9 and TRBJ1-2, the complete variable domain is DSGVTQTPKHLITATGQRVTLRCSPRSGDLSVYWYQQSLDQGLQFLIQYYNGEERAKGNILERFSAQQFPDLHSELNLSSLELGDSALYFCASSEGSQGALSYGYTFGSGTRLTVV.

The rearrangement uses TRBV27 and TRBJ1-1, with D possibly being TRBD1 (5 bases). The V gene's germline CDR1 is MNHEY and CDR2 SMNVEV (reference sequence). Trimming removed 3 bases from V and 3 bases from J, with 11 bases in between. The CDR3 is 14 amino acids. CDR3 protein: CASSLQGRYTEAFF. As DNA, the CDR3 is TGTGCCAGCAGTTTGCAGGGTAGGTACACTGAAGCTTTCTTT.

This chain uses TRBV19 with TRBJ2-7; D uncertain. CDR1 is LNHDA and CDR2 is SQIVND in the germline V gene (reference sequence). V gave up 8 bases and J gave up 1 base, with 15 bases separating them. The CDR3 length is 14 residues. For the CDR3, the DNA is TGTGCCAGTCGCCCCGCGACATCATCCTACGAGCAGTACTTC. Amino acid sequence: CASRPATSSYEQYF.

This chain connects TRBV5-4 to TRBJ1-6; D may be TRBD1 (5 bases). CDR3 length: 14 amino acids. V was pared by 10 bases and J by 7 bases, with 18 bases between. CDR1 is SGHNT and CDR2 is YYREEE in the germline V gene (reference sequence). This CDR3 is CAGAGANSNSPLHF. CDR3 nucleotides: TGTGCCGGGGCCGGGGCCAACAGCAATTCACCCCTCCACTTT.

This chain links TRBV9 with TRBJ1-5; D unclear. The germline gives CDR1 SGDLS, CDR2 YYNGEE. V gave up 0 bases and J gave up 0 bases, with 4 bases separating them. The CDR3 extends over 14 amino acids. As DNA, the CDR3 is TGTGCCAGCAGCGTAGACAGTAGCAATCAGCCCCAGCATTTT. Residues: CASSVDSSNQPQHF.